Included here is one TCR beta chain sequence, with context. Its antigen is unidentified. There are 16 residues in the CDR3. Germline V CDR1 and CDR2: MNHEY, SVGEGT. After removal of 0 bases from V and 4 bases from J, the junction contained 3 bases not matched to a gene. TCRdb independently ran MiXCR on the 5' RACE reads; one entry per CDR3 protein. The sample carries 55,000 to 70,000 distinct CDR3 sequences, 28% recorded once. Broader study findings: Tumor-infiltrating Treg TCR alpha and beta sequences overlapped most with tumor naive CD4+ T cells, then blood naive. Tumor memory CD4+ T cell TCR gene usage clustered with blood and lymph node memory CD4+ cells and lymph node naive CD4+ cells.

V and J are TRBV6-2 or TRBV6-3 and TRBJ2-1, with 10 bases aligning to TRBD1. Sequenced sample: tumor-infiltrating memory CD4+ T cells sorted from the breast tumor. Stated subset: memory CD4+ T cells, CD4+CD45RO+CD25-. This clonotype was obtained from a female donor with breast cancer. CDR3 in amino acids: CASSYSPGQGYNEQFF. CDR3 DNA sequence: TGTGCCAGCAGTTACTCTCCGGGACAGGGGTACAATGAGCAGTTCTTC.